A single sample is the source of the 8 T cell receptor beta chains below, sequenced in a study of blood T cells in healthy people across ages. A second PCR, run for about 6 to 11 cycles, used a sample-barcoded 5' primer plus a J-beta primer mix. One entry per CDR3 protein results from TCRdb running MiXCR on the 5' RACE reads. The sample has 1,800,000 or so distinct CDR3 sequences; about 39% are singletons. The sample was blood. These receptors were taken from a human donor in good health.

This clonotype was seen a few times. The CDR3 DNA sequence: TGTGCCAGCAGCCGCTCCTCTAGCGGGGTTCTTTCCGAGCAGTACTTC. It yields the protein CASSRSSSGVLSEQYF. The gene calls are TRBV4-2 and TRBJ2-7; 9 bases agree with TRBD2. There are 16 residues in the CDR3. Germline V CDR1 and CDR2: LGHNA, YNFKEQ. The V and J ends lost 4 bases and 6 bases, in that order; junction bases with no gene match: 13.

The J gene is TRBJ2-1, the V gene TRBV28; a possible D gene is TRBD1 (5 bases). Looked up from germline, CDR1 is MDHEN and CDR2 is SYDVKM. V was clipped by 4 bases and J by 15 bases, with 19 bases between them. The length of the CDR3 is 13 residues. In nucleotides, the CDR3 is TGTGCCAGCAGTTCCGCGAGACAGAACCTACCGTTCTTC. Translated, it gives CASSSARQNLPFF.

This clonotype was seen more than once but under ten times. The V call is TRBV20-1, the J call TRBJ2-4, with 7 bases identical to TRBD2. TRBJ2-7 explains the end of the DNA better; the J call may be wrong. This CDR3 spans 12 amino acids. Germline V CDR1 and CDR2: DFQATT, SNEGSKA (reference sequence). The CDR3 region is CSALGRLAEQYF. CDR3 DNA sequence: TGCAGTGCTTTGGGTCGACTAGCCGAGCAGTACTTC.

The chain combines TRBV12-5 with TRBJ2-3; D possibly corresponds to TRBD2 (5 bases). V lost 8 bases and J 4 bases, leaving 10 bases between the germline ends. CDR1 LGHNT and CDR2 FRNRAP come from the germline V gene. The CDR3 has 12 residues. Here the CDR3 DNA reads TGTGCTAGTTGGAGGTCCCCAGATACGCAGTATTTT. Translating it yields CASWRSPDTQYF.

The rearrangement joins TRBV5-6 to TRBJ2-3; possible D gene TRBD1, 5 bases. Looked up from germline, CDR1 is SGHDT and CDR2 is YYEEEE. V dropped 4 bases and J dropped 1 base, with 19 bases sitting between them. The CDR3 sequence is 17 residues long. CDR3 in amino acids: CASSGFPAGLGTDTQYF. The CDR3 nucleotides read TGTGCCAGCAGCGGATTCCCGGCAGGGTTAGGCACAGATACGCAGTATTTT.

This clonotype showed up just a few times. The rearrangement joins TRBV6-2 or TRBV6-3 to TRBJ2-7; the match to TRBD2 covers 7 bases. With V trimmed by 2 bases and J by 1 base, 5 bases remained unmatched. Germline V gives CDR1 MNHEY, CDR2 SVGEGT. The CDR3 consists of 15 residues. CDR3 nucleotides: TGTGCCAGCAGTTACGATCCGGGGGGATCCTACGAGCAGTACTTC. This sequence encodes CASSYDPGGSYEQYF.

This chain joins TRBV7-2 and TRBJ1-2; the D is unclear. The germline V gene encodes CDR1 SGHTA and CDR2 FQGNSA. The CDR3 sequence is 15 residues long. V dropped 1 base and J dropped 12 bases, with 21 bases sitting between them. The CDR3 nucleotides read TGTGCCAGCAGCTTAGACGGGCGAGGAGGGTTAAAGGACACCTTC. This codes for CASSLDGRGGLKDTF.

V usage is TRBV29-1 and J usage is TRBJ1-2, with D possibly matching TRBD1 (5 bases). The V and J ends lost 0 bases and 7 bases respectively, with 12 bases between them. Germline V lookup: CDR1 SQVTM, CDR2 ANQGSEA. CDR3 size: 13 residues. The CDR3 region is CSVEDRSGVGYTF. For the CDR3, the DNA is TGCAGCGTTGAAGATCGTTCGGGGGTTGGCTACACCTTC.